The clone carrying this T cell receptor (beta chain) was picked up a small number of times. Researchers attached unique molecular identifiers to individual cDNA molecules. TCRdb used MiXCR to reprocess the 5' RACE reads, holding one entry per CDR3 protein. The sample carries about 33,000 distinct CDR3 sequences, approximately 5% recorded once. The data were obtained in a study of early T cells in non-severe SARS-CoV-2 infection. The TCR sequence derives from an adult who was a healthcare worker with PCR-confirmed SARS-CoV-2 infection or an uninfected control (not recorded which). Source material: whole blood.

The CDR3 loop is CASSYQYDSQETQYF. The DNA of the CDR3 is TGTGCCAGCAGTTACCAATACGACAGCCAAGAGACCCAGTACTTC. V and J are TRBV6-5 and TRBJ2-5; D may be TRBD1 (5 bases). Trimming took off 2 bases at V and 1 base at J, with 11 bases between the two ends. Germline CDR1 and CDR2: MNHEY and SVGAGI. There are 15 residues in the CDR3.